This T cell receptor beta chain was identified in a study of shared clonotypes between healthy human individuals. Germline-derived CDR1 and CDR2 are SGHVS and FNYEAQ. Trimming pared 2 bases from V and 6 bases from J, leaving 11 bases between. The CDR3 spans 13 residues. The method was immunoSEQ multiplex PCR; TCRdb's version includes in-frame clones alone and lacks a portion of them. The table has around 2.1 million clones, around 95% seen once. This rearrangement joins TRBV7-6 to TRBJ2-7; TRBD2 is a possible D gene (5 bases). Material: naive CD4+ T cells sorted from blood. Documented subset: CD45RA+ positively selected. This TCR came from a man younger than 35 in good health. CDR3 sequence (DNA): TGTGCCAGCAGCTTAATCGAGGGTCTCGAGCAGTACTTC. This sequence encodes CASSLIEGLEQYF.